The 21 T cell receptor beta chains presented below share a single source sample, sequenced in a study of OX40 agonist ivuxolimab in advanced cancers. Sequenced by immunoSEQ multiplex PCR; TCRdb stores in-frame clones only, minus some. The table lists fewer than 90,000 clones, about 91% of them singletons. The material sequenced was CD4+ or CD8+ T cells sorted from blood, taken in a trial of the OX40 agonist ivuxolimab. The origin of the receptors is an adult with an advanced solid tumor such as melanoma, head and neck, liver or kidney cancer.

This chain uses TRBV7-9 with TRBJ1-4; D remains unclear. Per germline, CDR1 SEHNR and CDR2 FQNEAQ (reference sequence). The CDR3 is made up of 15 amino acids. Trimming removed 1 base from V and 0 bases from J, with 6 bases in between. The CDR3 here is CASSLDPATNEKLFF. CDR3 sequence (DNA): TGTGCCAGCAGCTTAGATCCGGCAACTAATGAAAAACTGTTTTTT.

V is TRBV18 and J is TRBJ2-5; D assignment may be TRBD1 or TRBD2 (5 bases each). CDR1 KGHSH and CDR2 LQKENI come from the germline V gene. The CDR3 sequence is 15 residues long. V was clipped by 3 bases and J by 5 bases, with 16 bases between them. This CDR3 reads CASSPPAREGETQYF. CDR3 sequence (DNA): TGTGCCAGCTCACCCCCAGCCCGCGAGGGGGAGACCCAGTACTTC. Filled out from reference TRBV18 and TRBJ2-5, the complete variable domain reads NAGVMQNPRHLVRRRGQEARLRCSPMKGHSHVYWYRQLPEEGLKFMVYLQKENIIDESGMPKERFSAEFPKEGPSILRIQQVVRGDSAAYFCASSPPAREGETQYFGPGTRLLVL.

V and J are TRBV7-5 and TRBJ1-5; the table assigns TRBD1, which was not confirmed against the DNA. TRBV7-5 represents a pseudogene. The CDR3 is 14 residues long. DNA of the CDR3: TGTGCCAGAAGCCCAAACAGGGGCCCTAGGCCCCAGCATTTT. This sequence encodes CARSPNRGPRPQHF.

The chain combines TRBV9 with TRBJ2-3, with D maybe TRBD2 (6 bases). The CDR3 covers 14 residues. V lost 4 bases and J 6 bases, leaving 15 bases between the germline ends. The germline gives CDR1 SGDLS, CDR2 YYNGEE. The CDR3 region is CASSTNAGLDTQYF. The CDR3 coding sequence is TGTGCCAGCAGCACAAACGCGGGACTCGATACGCAGTATTTT.

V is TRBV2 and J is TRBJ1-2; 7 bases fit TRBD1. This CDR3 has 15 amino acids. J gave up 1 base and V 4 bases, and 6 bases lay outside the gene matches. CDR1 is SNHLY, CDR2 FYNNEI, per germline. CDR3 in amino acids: CASSGGQSLNYGYTF. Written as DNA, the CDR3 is TGTGCCAGCAGTGGGGGACAGAGCCTTAACTATGGCTACACCTTC.

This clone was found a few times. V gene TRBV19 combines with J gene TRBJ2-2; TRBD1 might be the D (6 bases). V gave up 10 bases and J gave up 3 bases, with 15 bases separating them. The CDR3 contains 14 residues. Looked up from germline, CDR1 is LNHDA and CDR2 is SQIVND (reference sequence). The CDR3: CATEQGRDTGELFF. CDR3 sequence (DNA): TGTGCCACAGAACAGGGACGAGACACCGGGGAGCTGTTTTTT.

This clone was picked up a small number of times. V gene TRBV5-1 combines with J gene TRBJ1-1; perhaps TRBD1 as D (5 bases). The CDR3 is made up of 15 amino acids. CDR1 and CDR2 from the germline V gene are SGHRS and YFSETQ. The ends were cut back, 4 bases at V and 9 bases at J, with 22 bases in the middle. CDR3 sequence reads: CASSPRAGTGYKAFF. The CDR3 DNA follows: TGCGCCAGCAGCCCAAGGGCCGGGACTGGCTATAAAGCTTTCTTT.

For the CDR3, the DNA is TGCGCCAGCAGCCAAGATCCTGGGGCCACAGATACGCAGTATTTT. It codes for CASSQDPGATDTQYF. The rearrangement uses TRBV4-3 and TRBJ2-3; possibly TRBD1 for D (5 bases). V gave up 0 bases and J gave up 2 bases, with 9 bases separating them. The CDR3 has 15 residues. The germline V gene encodes CDR1 LGHNA and CDR2 YSLEER.

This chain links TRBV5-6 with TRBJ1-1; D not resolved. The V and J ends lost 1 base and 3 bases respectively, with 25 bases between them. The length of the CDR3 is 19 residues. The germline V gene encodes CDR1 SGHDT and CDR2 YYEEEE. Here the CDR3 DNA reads TGTGCCAGCAGCTTGTTATTAGACCGGGCCAGCGGTAGATACACTGAAGCTTTCTTT. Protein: CASSLLLDRASGRYTEAFF.

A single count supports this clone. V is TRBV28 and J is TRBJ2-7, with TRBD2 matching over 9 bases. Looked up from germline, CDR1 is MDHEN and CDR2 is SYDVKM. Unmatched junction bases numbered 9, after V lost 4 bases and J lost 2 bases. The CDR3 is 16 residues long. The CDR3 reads CASSSPPLAGAYEQYF. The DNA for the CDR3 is TGTGCCAGCAGTTCCCCCCCATTAGCGGGGGCCTACGAGCAGTACTTC.

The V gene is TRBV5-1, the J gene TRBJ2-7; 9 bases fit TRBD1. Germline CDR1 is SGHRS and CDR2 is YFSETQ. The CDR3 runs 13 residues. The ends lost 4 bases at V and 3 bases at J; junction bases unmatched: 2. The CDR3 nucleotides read TGCGCCAGCAGCGGGGGACAGGGCTACGAGCAGTACTTC. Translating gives CASSGGQGYEQYF.

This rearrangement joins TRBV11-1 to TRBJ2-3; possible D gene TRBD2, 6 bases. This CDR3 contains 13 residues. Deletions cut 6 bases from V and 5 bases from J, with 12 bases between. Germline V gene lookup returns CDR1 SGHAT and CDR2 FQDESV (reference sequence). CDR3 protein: CASSRTTVDTQYF. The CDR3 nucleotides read TGTGCCAGCAGTCGGACTACTGTAGATACGCAGTATTTT.

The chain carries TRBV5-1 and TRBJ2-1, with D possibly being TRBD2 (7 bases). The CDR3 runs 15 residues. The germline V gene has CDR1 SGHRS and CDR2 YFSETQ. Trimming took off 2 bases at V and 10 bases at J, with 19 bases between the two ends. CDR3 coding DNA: TGCGCCAGCAGCTTAACAGGGAGGGCTGGGGAAGAGCAGTTCTTC. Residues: CASSLTGRAGEEQFF.

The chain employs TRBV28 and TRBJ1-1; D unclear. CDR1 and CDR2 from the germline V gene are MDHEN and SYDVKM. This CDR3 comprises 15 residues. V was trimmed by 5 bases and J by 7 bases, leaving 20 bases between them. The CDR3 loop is CASSAPAGSRHEAFF. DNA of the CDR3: TGTGCCAGCAGTGCCCCCGCCGGGTCGAGGCATGAAGCTTTCTTT.

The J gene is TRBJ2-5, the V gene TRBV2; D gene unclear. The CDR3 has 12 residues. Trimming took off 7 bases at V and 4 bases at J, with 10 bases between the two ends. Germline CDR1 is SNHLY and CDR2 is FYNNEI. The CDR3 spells CASMKIPETQYF. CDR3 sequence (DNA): TGTGCCAGCATGAAGATCCCAGAGACCCAGTACTTC.

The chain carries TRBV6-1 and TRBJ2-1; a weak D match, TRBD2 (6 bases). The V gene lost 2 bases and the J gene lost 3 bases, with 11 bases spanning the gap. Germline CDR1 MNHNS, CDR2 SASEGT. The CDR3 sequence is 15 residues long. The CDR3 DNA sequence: TGTGCCAGCAGTGAAATAGGAGGGTTCTACAATGAGCAGTTCTTC. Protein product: CASSEIGGFYNEQFF.

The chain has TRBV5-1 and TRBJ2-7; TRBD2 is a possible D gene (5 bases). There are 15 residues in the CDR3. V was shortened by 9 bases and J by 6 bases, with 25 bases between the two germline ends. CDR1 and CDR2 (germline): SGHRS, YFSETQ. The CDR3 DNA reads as TGCGCCACGCGACTCTATAGTGGAGGCAAGGGCGAGCAGTACTTC. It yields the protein CATRLYSGGKGEQYF.

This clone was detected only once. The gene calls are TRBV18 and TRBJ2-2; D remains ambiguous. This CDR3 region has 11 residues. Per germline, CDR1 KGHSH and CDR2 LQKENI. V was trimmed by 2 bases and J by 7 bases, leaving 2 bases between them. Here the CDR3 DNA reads TGTGCCAGCTCACCAATCGGGGAGCTGTTTTTT. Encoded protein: CASSPIGELFF.

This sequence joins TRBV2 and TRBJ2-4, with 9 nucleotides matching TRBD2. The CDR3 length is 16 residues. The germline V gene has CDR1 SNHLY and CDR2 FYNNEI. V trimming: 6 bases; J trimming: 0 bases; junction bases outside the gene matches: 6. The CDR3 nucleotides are TGTGCCAGCAGCGCCCAGCGGGAGGAAGCCAAAAACATTCAGTACTTC. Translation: CASSAQREEAKNIQYF.

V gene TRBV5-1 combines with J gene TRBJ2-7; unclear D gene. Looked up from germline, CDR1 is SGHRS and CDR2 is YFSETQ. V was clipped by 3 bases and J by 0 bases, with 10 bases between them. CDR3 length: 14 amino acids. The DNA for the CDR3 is TGCGCCAGCAGCTCTGATGGCGCCTCCTACGAGCAGTACTTC. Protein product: CASSSDGASYEQYF.

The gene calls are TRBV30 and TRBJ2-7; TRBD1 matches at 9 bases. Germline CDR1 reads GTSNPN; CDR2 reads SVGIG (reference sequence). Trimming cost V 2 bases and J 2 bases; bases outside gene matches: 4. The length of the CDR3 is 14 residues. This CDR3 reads CAWSSRDRAYEQYF. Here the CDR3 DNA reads TGTGCCTGGAGTAGCCGGGACAGGGCCTACGAGCAGTACTTC.